This entry is about one T cell receptor (beta chain). Its antigen remains unidentified. The CDR3 length is 15 residues. These data belong to a study of T cells expressing NK-cell markers. Generation of TCR beta cDNA was performed by 5'RACE template switching incorporating UMIs. TCRdb re-called the 5' RACE reads; every CDR3 protein appears as one record, without DNA. The sample's table shows a few hundred thousand distinct CDR3 sequences. Findings of the study overall: Of CD8+ T cells, about 1.0-8% belonged to dominant NKG2C+ clonotypes in six or seven donors.

V usage is TRBV12-3 or TRBV12-4 and J usage is TRBJ1-5; TCRdb reports TRBD1, a call that lacks DNA to check it against. The sequencing sample was made of blood T cells: a sorted CD56 or NKG2C T cell subset, CD4+ or CD8+ T cells, or bulk PBMC T cells (not recorded which). The sequence was collected from a man aged 18-75 years in good health. The CDR3 sequence is CASSPFQGDGQPQHF.